The 4 T cell receptor beta chains listed next were all sequenced from one sample in a study of breast tumors, draining lymph nodes, adjacent tissues. Samples came from axillary lymph nodes draining the breast cancer. TCRdb itself ran the multiplex PCR reads through MiXCR, one entry per CDR3 protein. The table lists about 150,000 distinct CDR3 sequences, 20% to 25% of them singletons. Sequencing input: axillary lymph node tissue. Every receptor here comes from a female donor with breast cancer. Some clones in this sample may be carry-over from other donors' samples.

This clonotype was observed at least ten times. The CDR3 DNA sequence: TGCAGTGCCCTAAGCGTGGGGGAGGGCCGCGAGCAGTACTTC. It specifies CSALSVGEGREQYF. The chain carries TRBV20-1 and TRBJ2-7; 7 bases map to TRBD2. Germline V gene lookup returns CDR1 DFQATT and CDR2 SNEGSKA (reference sequence). Unmatched junction bases numbered 14, after V lost 6 bases and J lost 6 bases. This CDR3 comprises 14 residues.

In this sample, this clonotype turned up many times. J is TRBJ2-7 and V is TRBV20-1, with D tentatively TRBD1 (6 bases). This CDR3 has 15 residues. V was pared by 2 bases and J by 1 base, with 15 bases between. In germline, CDR1 is DFQATT, CDR2 SNEGSKA (reference sequence). Here the CDR3 DNA reads TGCAGTGCTAGACCGATACAGGGAGTATCCTACGAGCAGTACTTC. Translation gives CSARPIQGVSYEQYF.

This clonotype was counted at least ten times. The CDR3 sequence: CASRITRSTFYEQYF. CDR3 nucleotide sequence: TGTGCCAGCAGGATAACCAGGTCTACCTTCTACGAGCAGTACTTC. The rearrangement uses TRBV6-1 and TRBJ2-7; D gene uncertain. The CDR3 spans 15 residues. Germline loops: CDR1 MNHNS, CDR2 SASEGT. V was pared by 6 bases and J by 3 bases, with 18 bases between.

The chain carries TRBV11-3 and TRBJ2-1; D unclear. Trimming stripped 7 bases from V and 3 bases from J, with 13 bases between. The CDR3 is 14 residues long. Germline V lookup: CDR1 SGHNT, CDR2 YENEEA. The CDR3 sequence: CASTQGIFYNEQFF. CDR3 sequence (DNA): TGTGCCAGCACCCAAGGGATCTTCTACAATGAGCAGTTCTTC.